The clone carrying this T cell receptor (beta chain) was recorded a few times. Its target is unknown. The CDR3 contains 14 residues. V lost 1 base, J lost 2 bases, and 10 bases lay in between. Germline V gene sequence: CDR1 SGHDT, CDR2 YYEEEE. This sample is drawn from a study of post-analysis software for immune sequencing data. Study-wide results and limits: Comparison of patients with controls showed a handful of TRBV segments more frequent in patients, TRBV5-6, TRBV5-1 and TRBV20-1 among them. In multiple sclerosis, normalized Chao1 diversity was significantly below that of controls.

Unique molecular identifiers were carried by the TCR beta cDNA libraries. TCRdb reprocessed the PCR reads with MiXCR, giving one entry per CDR3 protein. This table holds hundreds of thousands of distinct CDR3 sequences, about 44% found once. The specimen sequenced was blood. The source is a girl aged 10 to 17 with multiple sclerosis. The gene calls are TRBV5-6 and TRBJ2-7, with D unclear. CDR3 coding DNA: TGTGCCAGCAGCTTGTCTCAAAAAGCCTACGAGCAGTACTTC. Translation: CASSLSQKAYEQYF.